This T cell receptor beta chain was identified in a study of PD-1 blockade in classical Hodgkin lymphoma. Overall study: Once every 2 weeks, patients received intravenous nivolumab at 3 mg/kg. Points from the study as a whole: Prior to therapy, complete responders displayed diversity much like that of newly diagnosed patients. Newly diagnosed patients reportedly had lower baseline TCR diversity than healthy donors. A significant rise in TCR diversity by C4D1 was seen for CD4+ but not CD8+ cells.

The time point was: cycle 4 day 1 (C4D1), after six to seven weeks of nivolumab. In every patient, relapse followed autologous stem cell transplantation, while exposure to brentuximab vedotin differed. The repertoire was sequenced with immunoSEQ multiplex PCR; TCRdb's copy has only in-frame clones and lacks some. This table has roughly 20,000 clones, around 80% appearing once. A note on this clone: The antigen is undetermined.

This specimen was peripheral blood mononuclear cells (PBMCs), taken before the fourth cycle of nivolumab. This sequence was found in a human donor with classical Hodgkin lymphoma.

CDR3 sequence: CASSLSGSGNTIYF. DNA of the CDR3: TGTGCCAGCAGCTTATCCGGCTCTGGAAACACCATATATTTT. The chain joins TRBV7-9 to TRBJ1-3; D ambiguous. Trimming shortened V by 2 bases and J by 0 bases, and 5 bases separated the two germline ends. From germline, CDR1 is SEHNR and CDR2 FQNEAQ (reference sequence). This CDR3 contains 14 residues.